This is a list of T cell receptor beta chains from one sample in a study of T cell responses to AZD1222 COVID-19 vaccine. The assay was immunoSEQ multiplex PCR, and TCRdb's table has in-frame clones only and misses some. The data contain around 120,000 clones, 70% to 90% of them seen just once; the ten biggest clones take up 6.5% to 9.5%. This material consisted of peripheral blood, taken on day 0 of AZD1222 vaccination. The receptors shown here come from an adult in good health. Each CDR3 is given with its conserved first and last residue. A D gene is named only where the DNA matches it firmly. A clone size is listed for some rows: how often the clone was seen (once, few, many), or a class if it is expanded.

d_call | j_call | v_call | clone_size | cdr3_nt | cdr3_aa
TRBD1 | TRBJ1-2 | TRBV6-5 | - | TGTGCCAGCAGTCGACAGGGGAACTATGGCTACACCTTC | CASSRQGNYGYTF
- | TRBJ2-2 | TRBV4-3 | - | TGCGCCAGCAGCCGAAGTGCAGGGGTGGGCACCGGGGAGCTGTTTTTT | CASSRSAGVGTGELFF
- | TRBJ2-1 | TRBV4-1 | - | TGCGCCAGCAGCCTTTACAATGAGCAGTTCTTC | CASSLYNEQFF
- | TRBJ1-5 | TRBV18 | - | TGTGCCAGCTCACCCGATTCGAACAAGGATCAGCCCCAGCATTTT | CASSPDSNKDQPQHF
TRBD1 | TRBJ2-7 | TRBV6-5 | - | TGTGCCAGCTTTGACAGGGGTTCCACCTACGAGCAGTACTTC | CASFDRGSTYEQYF
- | TRBJ1-1 | TRBV6-5 | - | TGTGCCAGCAGCGAGGGCGGGGGCTGGAACACTGAAGCTTTCTTT | CASSEGGGWNTEAFF
- | TRBJ2-7 | TRBV28 | - | TGTGCCAGCAGTTTCGTAATCCGGGCCGCGGACTACGAGCAGTACTTC | CASSFVIRAADYEQYF
- | TRBJ2-3 | TRBV5-4 | once | TGTGCCAGCAGCTTGACAGGGAGGGGTACGCAGTATTTT | CASSLTGRGTQYF
- | TRBJ1-1 | TRBV28 | - | TGTGCCAGCAGTTTTGGGGGGTACATCTACACTGAAGCTTTCTTT | CASSFGGYIYTEAFF
- | TRBJ2-1 | TRBV19 | few | TGTGCCAGTAGCCCGTCGGCTACATCGATTATGGGACAGTTCTTC | CASSPSATSIMGQFF
- | TRBJ2-5 | TRBV28 | - | TGTGCCAGCAGTTCCAACCGGGGGACCCAGTACTTC | CASSSNRGTQYF
TRBD1 | TRBJ2-7 | TRBV5-6 | - | TGTGCCAGCAGCTCCGATCGGACAGGCACCTTATCCTACGAGCAGTACTTC | CASSSDRTGTLSYEQYF
- | TRBJ2-3 | TRBV6-5 | - | TGTGCCAGCAGTCAATTCTACGGCTCAGATACGCAGTATTTT | CASSQFYGSDTQYF
TRBD2 | TRBJ2-7 | TRBV28 | - | TGTGCCAGCAGTTCTCCGGGACTAGCGGGAGGGAAGCAGTACTTC | CASSSPGLAGGKQYF
- | TRBJ1-3 | TRBV3-1/TRBV3-2 | - | TGTGCCAGCAGCCACACGGGTGGGTCTGGAAACACCATATATTTT | CASSHTGGSGNTIYF
TRBD1 | TRBJ2-5 | TRBV15 | once | TGTGCCACCAGCAGAGGCGGACAGGGGACACAAGAGACCCAGTACTTC | CATSRGGQGTQETQYF